These T cell receptor beta chains were read from a single sample in a study of T cells in Graves' hyperthyroidism and ophthalmopathy. From the multiplex PCR reads, TCRdb called clonotypes with MiXCR, one entry per CDR3 protein. Of 30,000 to 40,000 distinct CDR3 sequences listed, roughly half are singletons. Sequencing was carried out using blood. These receptors all come from a man aged 40-49 years with Graves' ophthalmopathy. Each CDR3 is given with its conserved first and last residue. Each record gives: J gene, V gene, CDR3 protein.

J gene: TRBJ1-3; V gene: TRBV6-1; CDR3 protein: CAGRRDSGNTIYF
J gene: TRBJ2-3; V gene: TRBV7-9; CDR3 protein: CASSPRGALADTQYF
J gene: TRBJ2-7; V gene: TRBV20-1; CDR3 protein: CSARADTGEQYF
J gene: TRBJ1-1; V gene: TRBV10-3; CDR3 protein: CAIGEYTEAFF
J gene: TRBJ1-6; V gene: TRBV5-1; CDR3 protein: CASSQQGADNSPLHF
J gene: TRBJ2-2; V gene: TRBV25-1; CDR3 protein: CASSKFRQGNTGELFF
J gene: TRBJ1-5; V gene: TRBV28; CDR3 protein: CASSLSPGQPQHF
J gene: TRBJ1-6; V gene: TRBV12-3/TRBV12-4; CDR3 protein: CASTSTDF
J gene: TRBJ1-6; V gene: TRBV20-1; CDR3 protein: CSAPRGFRSPLHF
J gene: TRBJ2-3; V gene: TRBV4-1; CDR3 protein: CASSLGTSRGTDTQYF
J gene: TRBJ1-4; V gene: TRBV5-8; CDR3 protein: CASSLRGGVNEKLFF
J gene: TRBJ1-6; V gene: TRBV7-9; CDR3 protein: CASSLNSPLHF
J gene: TRBJ2-5; V gene: TRBV7-8; CDR3 protein: CASSLDTSWGETQYF
J gene: TRBJ2-1; V gene: TRBV4-1; CDR3 protein: CASSQEGGRVAYNEQFF
J gene: TRBJ2-1; V gene: TRBV29-1; CDR3 protein: CSVVRRPNNEQFF
J gene: TRBJ1-6; V gene: TRBV15; CDR3 protein: CATSREIGSPLHF
J gene: TRBJ1-3; V gene: TRBV5-1; CDR3 protein: CASSLGTRTGNTIYF
J gene: TRBJ2-7; V gene: TRBV10-1; CDR3 protein: CASSLGTGGYEQYF
J gene: TRBJ2-3; V gene: TRBV18; CDR3 protein: CASSPPSGSGGDTQYF
J gene: TRBJ2-7; V gene: TRBV7-8; CDR3 protein: CASSLGTGGLNEQYF
J gene: TRBJ1-1; V gene: TRBV11-2; CDR3 protein: CASSPRPNTEAFF
J gene: TRBJ1-6; V gene: TRBV12-3/TRBV12-4; CDR3 protein: CASTSGALNSPLHF
J gene: TRBJ2-3; V gene: TRBV11-2; CDR3 protein: CASSLVSTDTQYF
J gene: TRBJ2-3; V gene: TRBV6-6; CDR3 protein: CASSGTSGTDTQYF
J gene: TRBJ1-6; V gene: TRBV7-9; CDR3 protein: CASRWTGGNSPLHF
J gene: TRBJ2-2; V gene: TRBV7-8; CDR3 protein: CASSPHSGARTGELFF
J gene: TRBJ2-7; V gene: TRBV7-8; CDR3 protein: CASLKKTGAGGLFYEQYF
J gene: TRBJ2-7; V gene: TRBV29-1; CDR3 protein: CSVEGEYEQYF
J gene: TRBJ2-1; V gene: TRBV24-1; CDR3 protein: CATSDHRQTINEQFF
J gene: TRBJ2-3; V gene: TRBV20-1; CDR3 protein: CSATDQRASGSDTQYF
J gene: TRBJ2-7; V gene: TRBV3-1; CDR3 protein: CASSYRYEQYF
J gene: TRBJ2-1; V gene: TRBV2; CDR3 protein: CASRNRIQFF
J gene: TRBJ1-5; V gene: TRBV20-1; CDR3 protein: CSATPDTDQPQHF
J gene: TRBJ1-1; V gene: TRBV24-1; CDR3 protein: CATRQGGGGNPEAFF
J gene: TRBJ2-7; V gene: TRBV19; CDR3 protein: CASSAGTSGGQYF
J gene: TRBJ1-5; V gene: TRBV12-3/TRBV12-4; CDR3 protein: CVSRRTGEYQPQHF
J gene: TRBJ2-7; V gene: TRBV7-2; CDR3 protein: CASSPRGGGAGYEQYF